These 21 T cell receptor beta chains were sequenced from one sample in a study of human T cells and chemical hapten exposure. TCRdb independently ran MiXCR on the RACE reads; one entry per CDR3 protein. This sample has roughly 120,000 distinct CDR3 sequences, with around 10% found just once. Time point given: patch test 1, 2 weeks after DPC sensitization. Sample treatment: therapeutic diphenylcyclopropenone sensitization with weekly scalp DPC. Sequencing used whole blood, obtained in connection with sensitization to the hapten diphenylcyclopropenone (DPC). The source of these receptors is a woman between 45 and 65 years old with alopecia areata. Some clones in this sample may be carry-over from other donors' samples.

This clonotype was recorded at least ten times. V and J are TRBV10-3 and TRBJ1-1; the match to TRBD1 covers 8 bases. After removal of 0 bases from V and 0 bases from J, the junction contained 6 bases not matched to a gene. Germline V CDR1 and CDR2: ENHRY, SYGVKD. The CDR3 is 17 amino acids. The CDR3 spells CAISESGRGRVNTEAFF. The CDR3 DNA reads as TGTGCCATCAGTGAGTCTGGCAGGGGGCGAGTGAACACTGAAGCTTTCTTT.

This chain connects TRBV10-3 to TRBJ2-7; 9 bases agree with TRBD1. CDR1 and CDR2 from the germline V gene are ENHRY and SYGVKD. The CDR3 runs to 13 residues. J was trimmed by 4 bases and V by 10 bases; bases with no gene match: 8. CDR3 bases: TGTGCCACCCGGACAGGGGATGGATACGAGCAGTACTTC. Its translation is CATRTGDGYEQYF.

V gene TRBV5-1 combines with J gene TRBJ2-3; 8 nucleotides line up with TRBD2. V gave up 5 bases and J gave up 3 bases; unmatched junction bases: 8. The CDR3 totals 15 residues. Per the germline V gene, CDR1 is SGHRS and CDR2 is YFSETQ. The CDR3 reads CASRSLAGPTDTQYF. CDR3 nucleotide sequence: TGCGCCAGCAGAAGCTTAGCGGGACCGACAGATACGCAGTATTTT.

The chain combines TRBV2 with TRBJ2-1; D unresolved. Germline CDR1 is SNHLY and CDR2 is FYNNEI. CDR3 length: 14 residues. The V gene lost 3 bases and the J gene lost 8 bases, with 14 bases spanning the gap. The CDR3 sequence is CASSDYSPGHEQFF. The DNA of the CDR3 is TGTGCCAGCAGTGATTACTCGCCTGGACATGAGCAGTTCTTC. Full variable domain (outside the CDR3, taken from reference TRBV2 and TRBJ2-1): EPEVTQTPSHQVTQMGQEVILRCVPISNHLYFYWYRQILGQKVEFLVSFYNNEISEKSEIFDDQFSVERPDGSNFTLKIRSTKLEDSAMYFCASSDYSPGHEQFFGPGTRLTVL.

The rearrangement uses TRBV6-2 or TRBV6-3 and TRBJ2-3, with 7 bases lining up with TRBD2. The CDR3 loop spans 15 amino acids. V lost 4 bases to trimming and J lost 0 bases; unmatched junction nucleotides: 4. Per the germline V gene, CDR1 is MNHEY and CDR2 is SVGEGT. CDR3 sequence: CASSSPSGSTDTQYF. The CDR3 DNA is TGTGCCAGCAGTTCGCCTAGCGGTAGCACAGATACGCAGTATTTT.

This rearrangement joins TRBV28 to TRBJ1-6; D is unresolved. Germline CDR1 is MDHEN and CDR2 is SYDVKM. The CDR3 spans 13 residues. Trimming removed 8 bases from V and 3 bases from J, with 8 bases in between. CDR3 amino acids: CASYRDYNSPLHF. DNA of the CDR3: TGTGCCAGCTATCGGGACTATAATTCACCCCTCCACTTT.

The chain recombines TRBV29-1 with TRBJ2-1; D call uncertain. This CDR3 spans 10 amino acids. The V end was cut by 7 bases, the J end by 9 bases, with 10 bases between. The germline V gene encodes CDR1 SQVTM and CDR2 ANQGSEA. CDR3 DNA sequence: TGCAGCGCTGGAACGGGTGAGCAGTTCTTC. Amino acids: CSAGTGEQFF.

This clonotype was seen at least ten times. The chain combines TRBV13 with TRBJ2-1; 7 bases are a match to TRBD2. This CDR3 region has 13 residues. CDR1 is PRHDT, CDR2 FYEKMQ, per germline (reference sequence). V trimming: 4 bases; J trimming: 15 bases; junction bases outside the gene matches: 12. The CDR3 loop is CASSSFHGRSGFF. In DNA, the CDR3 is TGTGCCAGCAGCTCCTTCCACGGGAGGAGTGGGTTCTTC.

CDR3 in amino acids: CACQGNAYEQYF. The CDR3 DNA follows: TGTGCCTGCCAGGGGAATGCCTACGAGCAGTACTTC. The chain employs TRBV28 and TRBJ2-7, with D maybe TRBD1 (6 bases). V was trimmed by 11 bases and J by 2 bases, leaving 13 bases between them. The CDR3 is made up of 12 amino acids. The V gene's germline CDR1 is MDHEN and CDR2 SYDVKM.

CDR3 sequence reads: CASTGSGAGANVLTF. The CDR3 region has the DNA TGTGCCAGCACAGGGTCAGGGGCTGGGGCCAACGTCCTGACTTTC. This sequence joins TRBV2 and TRBJ2-6; D possibly corresponds to TRBD1 (6 bases). V shed 7 bases and J shed 2 bases, with 12 bases lying between them. The CDR3 length is 15 residues. Germline CDR1 is SNHLY and CDR2 is FYNNEI. Looking up the rest from reference TRBV2 and TRBJ2-6 gives the full variable domain: EPEVTQTPSHQVTQMGQEVILRCVPISNHLYFYWYRQILGQKVEFLVSFYNNEISEKSEIFDDQFSVERPDGSNFTLKIRSTKLEDSAMYFCASTGSGAGANVLTFGAGSRLTVL.

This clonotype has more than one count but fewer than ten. CDR3 in DNA: TGCGCCAGCAGAATTGACCCGGAAGAGACCCAGTACTTC. This sequence encodes CASRIDPEETQYF. V and J are TRBV5-1 and TRBJ2-5; no clear D. The CDR3 extends over 13 amino acids. Germline CDR1 is SGHRS and CDR2 is YFSETQ. Trimming shortened V by 5 bases and J by 3 bases, and 11 bases separated the two germline ends.

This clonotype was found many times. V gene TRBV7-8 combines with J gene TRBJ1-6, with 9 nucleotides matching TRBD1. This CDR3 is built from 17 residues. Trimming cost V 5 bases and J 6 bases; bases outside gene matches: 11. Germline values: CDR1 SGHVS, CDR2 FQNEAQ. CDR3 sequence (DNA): TGTGCCAGCAGCCCGGGCTCCAGGACAGGGGTTAATTCACCCCTCCACTTT. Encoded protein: CASSPGSRTGVNSPLHF. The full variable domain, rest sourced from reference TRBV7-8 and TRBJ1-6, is GAGVSQSPRYKVAKRGQDVALRCDPISGHVSLFWYQQALGQGPEFLTYFQNEAQLDKSGLPSDRFFAERPEGSVSTLKIQRTQQEDSAVYLCASSPGSRTGVNSPLHFGNGTRLTVT.

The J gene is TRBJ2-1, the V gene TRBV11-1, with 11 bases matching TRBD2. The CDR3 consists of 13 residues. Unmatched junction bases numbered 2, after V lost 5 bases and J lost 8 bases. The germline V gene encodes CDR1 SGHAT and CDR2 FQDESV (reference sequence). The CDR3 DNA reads TGTGCCAGCAGCCTGGGACTAGCGGATGAGCAGTTCTTC. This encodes CASSLGLADEQFF.

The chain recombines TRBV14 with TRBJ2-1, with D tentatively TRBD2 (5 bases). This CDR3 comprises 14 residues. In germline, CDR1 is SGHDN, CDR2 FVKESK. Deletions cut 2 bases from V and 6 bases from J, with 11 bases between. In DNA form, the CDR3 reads TGTGCCAGCAGCCAATTTAAGCGGAGCAATGAGCAGTTCTTC. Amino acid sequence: CASSQFKRSNEQFF.

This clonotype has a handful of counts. The CDR3 DNA follows: TGTGCCAGCAGCGTAGAGGGTCGGGGTTCTGGGGCCAACGTCCTGACTTTC. Its protein product is CASSVEGRGSGANVLTF. The chain uses TRBV9 and TRBJ2-6; possibly TRBD2 for D (5 bases). Trimming took off 0 bases at V and 1 base at J, with 11 bases between the two ends. Germline lookup yields CDR1 SGDLS and CDR2 YYNGEE. This CDR3 has 17 residues.

Here the CDR3 DNA reads TGTGCCAGCAGCAAAACTAGCGTCGAGACCCAGTACTTC. It codes for CASSKTSVETQYF. The V gene is TRBV5-4, the J gene TRBJ2-5, with 7 bases aligning to TRBD2. The V gene's germline CDR1 is SGHNT and CDR2 YYREEE (reference sequence). The J segment lost 5 bases and the V segment lost 4 bases, leaving 5 bases of the junction unmatched. There are 13 residues in the CDR3.

In DNA form, the CDR3 reads TGTGCCAGCAGCGGACAGGGCGACACTGAAGCTTTCTTT. Translation gives CASSGQGDTEAFF. This sequence joins TRBV6-5 and TRBJ1-1; TRBD1 aligns across 8 bases. V lost 6 bases to trimming and J lost 3 bases; unmatched junction nucleotides: 3. CDR3 size: 13 residues. Germline-derived CDR1 and CDR2 are MNHEY and SVGAGI.

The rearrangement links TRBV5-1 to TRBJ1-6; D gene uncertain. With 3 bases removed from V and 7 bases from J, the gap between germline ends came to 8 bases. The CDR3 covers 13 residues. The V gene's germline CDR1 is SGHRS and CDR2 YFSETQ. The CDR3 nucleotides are TGCGCCAGCAGCTGGACGGAGAATTCACCCCTCCACTTT. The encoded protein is CASSWTENSPLHF.

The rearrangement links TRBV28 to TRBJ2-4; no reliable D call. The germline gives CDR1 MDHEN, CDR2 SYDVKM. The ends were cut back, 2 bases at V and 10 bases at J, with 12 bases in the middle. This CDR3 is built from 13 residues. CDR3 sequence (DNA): TGTGCCAGCAGTTTAACCCAGATGGGGATTCAGTACTTC. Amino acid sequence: CASSLTQMGIQYF.

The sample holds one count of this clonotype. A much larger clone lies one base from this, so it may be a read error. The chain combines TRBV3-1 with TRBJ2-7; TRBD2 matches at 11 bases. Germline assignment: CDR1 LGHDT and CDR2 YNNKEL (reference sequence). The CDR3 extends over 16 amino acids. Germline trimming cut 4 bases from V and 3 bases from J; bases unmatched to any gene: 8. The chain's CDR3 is CASSLGLAGTGYEQYF. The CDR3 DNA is TGTGCCAGCAGCCTAGGACTAGCGGGTACCGGCTACGAGCAGTACTTC.

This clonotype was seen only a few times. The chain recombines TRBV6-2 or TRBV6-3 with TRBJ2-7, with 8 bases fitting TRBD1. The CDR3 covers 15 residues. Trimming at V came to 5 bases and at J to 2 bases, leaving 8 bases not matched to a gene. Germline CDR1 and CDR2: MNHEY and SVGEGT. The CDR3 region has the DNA TGTGCCAGCAGTGGCCCGGGACAGGTTACCTACGAGCAGTACTTC. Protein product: CASSGPGQVTYEQYF.